This T cell receptor (beta chain) was identified during a study of blood T cell repertoires in COVID-19 (TCRdb year 2020). Turning to the overall study: Collaborator samples came from the United States, Italy and Spain and covered acute and convalescent phases of COVID-19. The dataset comprised deeply sampled blood TCRbeta repertoires from subjects exposed to, actively infected with, or recovered from COVID-19. Samples were obtained from the ongoing ImmuneRACE study (first 160 participants) and from some 1,200 subjects provided by 6 global collaborators. The material from the prospective study consisted of cDNA or gDNA derived from T cells, B-cell-depleted T cells, or PBMCs. The sample metadata nearly always contained a de-identified subject ID, COVID-19 status, age in years and sex. The repertoires were released in a freely available public database intended as a resource for research on the immune response to SARS-CoV-2. Where HLA class I and class II types were available, the types were taken from metadata supplied by the sample provider, not from assay-based typing. The research as a whole found: Clinical and demographic metadata were provided uncurated, with the amount varying by source and participant.

TCRbeta CDR3 regions were amplified from genomic DNA using the immunoSEQ Assay, a bias-controlled multiplex PCR. Under the source paper's analysis protocol: Nucleated cell counts per sample were estimated from amplification of reference gene primers within the assay. To quantify the absolute abundance of each unique TCRbeta CDR3 rearrangement, sequence reads were collapsed and filtered. For each sample, productive Simpson clonality was calculated as the square root of Simpson's diversity index across productive rearrangements. The immuneACCESS repertoire file appears here via TCRdb, limited to in-frame rearrangements. These files lack a portion of the clones; in checked studies, under half of the deficit traces to unresolved V genes, and the cause of the others is not known. The D gene and trimming were derived from the DNA, and the V and J assignments and clone size from that table. The sample table lists 150,000 to 180,000 clones, around 84% of them with a count of one. 1.5% to 2% of the sample comes from the top ten.

Each collaborating institution followed its own protocols to collect whole blood in K2EDTA tubes. For TCRbeta analysis, collaborator samples were shipped as frozen whole blood, as isolated PBMCs, or as DNA extracted from either sample type. The germline V gene sets CDR1 to SNHLY and CDR2 to FYNNEI. The germline V end is reduced by 8 bases and the J end by 4 bases; junction bases left unmatched: 7. The CDR3 sequence holds 13 residues, the cysteine and phenylalanine included. Only the CDR3 region is kept as DNA, spanning 39 bases read in frame from base 1. A word on this clone: Its antigen is unknown. Per-base qualities were not stored, and no clone one base away is much larger.

The chain couples TRBV2 to TRBJ1-2, with 7 middle bases fitting TRBD1. This sequence was found in a man older than 75 with acute or convalescent COVID-19. Sequencing input: peripheral blood. The DNA sequence is TGTGCCAGCGGACCTGGGACAGCCTATGGCTACACCTTC. The encoded protein is CASGPGTAYGYTF.